This T cell receptor beta chain originates from a study of shared clonotypes between healthy human individuals. After removal of 3 bases from V and 6 bases from J, the junction contained 12 bases not matched to a gene. The CDR3 is made up of 17 amino acids. Germline V CDR1 and CDR2: MDHEN, SYDVKM. Original methodology: Sequence data from immunoSEQ were junction-only and lacked quality scores; consequently, filtering differed. Some clones are missing from TCRdb's copy, which holds only in-frame ones; the method was immunoSEQ multiplex PCR. That table furnishes V, J and clone size, whereas the DNA furnished D and trimming. Of about 490,000 clones listed, 60% to 80% are singletons.

J is TRBJ1-5 and V is TRBV28; 9 positions agree with TRBD1. The sample taken for sequencing was PBMCs. This sequence originates from a woman between 40 and 50 years old in good health. Some clones in this sample may be carry-over from other donors' samples. The chain's CDR3 is CASSFAGTGFVVQPQHF. CDR3 in DNA: TGTGCCAGCAGTTTTGCCGGGACAGGGTTCGTAGTTCAGCCCCAGCATTTT. Based on the CDR3 plus reference TRBV28 and TRBJ1-5, the full variable domain is DVKVTQSSRYLVKRTGEKVFLECVQDMDHENMFWYRQDPGLGLRLIYFSYDVKMKEKGDIPEGYSVSREKKERFSLILESASTNQTSMYLCASSFAGTGFVVQPQHFGDGTRLSIL.